This TCR beta chain was captured in a study of T cells after posttransplantation cyclophosphamide. Remarks on this clone: This clone may be a read error of a much larger clone one base away. This sample includes further DNA sequences coding for the same CDR3.

Cyclophosphamide on days +3 and +4 followed busulfan-fludarabine conditioning and a marrow graft. Sequencing used immunoSEQ multiplex PCR; TCRdb keeps in-frame clones, though not all of them. The sample holds fewer than 5,000 clones, and no clone turns up only once. This CDR3 contains 16 residues. Germline loops: CDR1 SGHTS, CDR2 YDEGEE. V lost 4 bases to trimming and J lost 0 bases, with 11 bases between them. Specimen: PBMCs, collected after allogeneic stem cell transplant with posttransplant cyclophosphamide. This chain uses TRBV5-8 with TRBJ2-6, with a possible D match to TRBD1 (6 bases). This TCR came from a female patient aged 18 to 29 who received an allogeneic stem cell transplant from an unrelated donor, was CMV-positive, and had acute GVHD only. A share of the T cells may be of graft donor origin. The CDR3 bases are TGTGCCAGCAGCAGGGGGTCTCTCTCTGGGGCCAACGTCCTGACTTTC. Its protein is CASSRGSLSGANVLTF.